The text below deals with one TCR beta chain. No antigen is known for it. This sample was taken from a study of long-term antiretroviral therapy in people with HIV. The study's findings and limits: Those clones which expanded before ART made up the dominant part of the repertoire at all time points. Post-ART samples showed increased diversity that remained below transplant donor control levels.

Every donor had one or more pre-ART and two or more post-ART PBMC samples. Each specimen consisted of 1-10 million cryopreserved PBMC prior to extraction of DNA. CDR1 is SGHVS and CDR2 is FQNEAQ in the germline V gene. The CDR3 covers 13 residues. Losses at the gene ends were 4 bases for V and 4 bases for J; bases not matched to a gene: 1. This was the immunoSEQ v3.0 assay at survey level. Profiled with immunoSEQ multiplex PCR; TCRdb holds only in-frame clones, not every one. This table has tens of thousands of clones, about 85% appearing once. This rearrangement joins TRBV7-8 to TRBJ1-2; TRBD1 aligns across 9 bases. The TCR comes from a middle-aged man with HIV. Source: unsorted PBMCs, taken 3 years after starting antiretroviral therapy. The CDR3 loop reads CASSSGQGYGYTF. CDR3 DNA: TGTGCCAGCAGCTCGGGACAGGGCTATGGCTACACCTTC.